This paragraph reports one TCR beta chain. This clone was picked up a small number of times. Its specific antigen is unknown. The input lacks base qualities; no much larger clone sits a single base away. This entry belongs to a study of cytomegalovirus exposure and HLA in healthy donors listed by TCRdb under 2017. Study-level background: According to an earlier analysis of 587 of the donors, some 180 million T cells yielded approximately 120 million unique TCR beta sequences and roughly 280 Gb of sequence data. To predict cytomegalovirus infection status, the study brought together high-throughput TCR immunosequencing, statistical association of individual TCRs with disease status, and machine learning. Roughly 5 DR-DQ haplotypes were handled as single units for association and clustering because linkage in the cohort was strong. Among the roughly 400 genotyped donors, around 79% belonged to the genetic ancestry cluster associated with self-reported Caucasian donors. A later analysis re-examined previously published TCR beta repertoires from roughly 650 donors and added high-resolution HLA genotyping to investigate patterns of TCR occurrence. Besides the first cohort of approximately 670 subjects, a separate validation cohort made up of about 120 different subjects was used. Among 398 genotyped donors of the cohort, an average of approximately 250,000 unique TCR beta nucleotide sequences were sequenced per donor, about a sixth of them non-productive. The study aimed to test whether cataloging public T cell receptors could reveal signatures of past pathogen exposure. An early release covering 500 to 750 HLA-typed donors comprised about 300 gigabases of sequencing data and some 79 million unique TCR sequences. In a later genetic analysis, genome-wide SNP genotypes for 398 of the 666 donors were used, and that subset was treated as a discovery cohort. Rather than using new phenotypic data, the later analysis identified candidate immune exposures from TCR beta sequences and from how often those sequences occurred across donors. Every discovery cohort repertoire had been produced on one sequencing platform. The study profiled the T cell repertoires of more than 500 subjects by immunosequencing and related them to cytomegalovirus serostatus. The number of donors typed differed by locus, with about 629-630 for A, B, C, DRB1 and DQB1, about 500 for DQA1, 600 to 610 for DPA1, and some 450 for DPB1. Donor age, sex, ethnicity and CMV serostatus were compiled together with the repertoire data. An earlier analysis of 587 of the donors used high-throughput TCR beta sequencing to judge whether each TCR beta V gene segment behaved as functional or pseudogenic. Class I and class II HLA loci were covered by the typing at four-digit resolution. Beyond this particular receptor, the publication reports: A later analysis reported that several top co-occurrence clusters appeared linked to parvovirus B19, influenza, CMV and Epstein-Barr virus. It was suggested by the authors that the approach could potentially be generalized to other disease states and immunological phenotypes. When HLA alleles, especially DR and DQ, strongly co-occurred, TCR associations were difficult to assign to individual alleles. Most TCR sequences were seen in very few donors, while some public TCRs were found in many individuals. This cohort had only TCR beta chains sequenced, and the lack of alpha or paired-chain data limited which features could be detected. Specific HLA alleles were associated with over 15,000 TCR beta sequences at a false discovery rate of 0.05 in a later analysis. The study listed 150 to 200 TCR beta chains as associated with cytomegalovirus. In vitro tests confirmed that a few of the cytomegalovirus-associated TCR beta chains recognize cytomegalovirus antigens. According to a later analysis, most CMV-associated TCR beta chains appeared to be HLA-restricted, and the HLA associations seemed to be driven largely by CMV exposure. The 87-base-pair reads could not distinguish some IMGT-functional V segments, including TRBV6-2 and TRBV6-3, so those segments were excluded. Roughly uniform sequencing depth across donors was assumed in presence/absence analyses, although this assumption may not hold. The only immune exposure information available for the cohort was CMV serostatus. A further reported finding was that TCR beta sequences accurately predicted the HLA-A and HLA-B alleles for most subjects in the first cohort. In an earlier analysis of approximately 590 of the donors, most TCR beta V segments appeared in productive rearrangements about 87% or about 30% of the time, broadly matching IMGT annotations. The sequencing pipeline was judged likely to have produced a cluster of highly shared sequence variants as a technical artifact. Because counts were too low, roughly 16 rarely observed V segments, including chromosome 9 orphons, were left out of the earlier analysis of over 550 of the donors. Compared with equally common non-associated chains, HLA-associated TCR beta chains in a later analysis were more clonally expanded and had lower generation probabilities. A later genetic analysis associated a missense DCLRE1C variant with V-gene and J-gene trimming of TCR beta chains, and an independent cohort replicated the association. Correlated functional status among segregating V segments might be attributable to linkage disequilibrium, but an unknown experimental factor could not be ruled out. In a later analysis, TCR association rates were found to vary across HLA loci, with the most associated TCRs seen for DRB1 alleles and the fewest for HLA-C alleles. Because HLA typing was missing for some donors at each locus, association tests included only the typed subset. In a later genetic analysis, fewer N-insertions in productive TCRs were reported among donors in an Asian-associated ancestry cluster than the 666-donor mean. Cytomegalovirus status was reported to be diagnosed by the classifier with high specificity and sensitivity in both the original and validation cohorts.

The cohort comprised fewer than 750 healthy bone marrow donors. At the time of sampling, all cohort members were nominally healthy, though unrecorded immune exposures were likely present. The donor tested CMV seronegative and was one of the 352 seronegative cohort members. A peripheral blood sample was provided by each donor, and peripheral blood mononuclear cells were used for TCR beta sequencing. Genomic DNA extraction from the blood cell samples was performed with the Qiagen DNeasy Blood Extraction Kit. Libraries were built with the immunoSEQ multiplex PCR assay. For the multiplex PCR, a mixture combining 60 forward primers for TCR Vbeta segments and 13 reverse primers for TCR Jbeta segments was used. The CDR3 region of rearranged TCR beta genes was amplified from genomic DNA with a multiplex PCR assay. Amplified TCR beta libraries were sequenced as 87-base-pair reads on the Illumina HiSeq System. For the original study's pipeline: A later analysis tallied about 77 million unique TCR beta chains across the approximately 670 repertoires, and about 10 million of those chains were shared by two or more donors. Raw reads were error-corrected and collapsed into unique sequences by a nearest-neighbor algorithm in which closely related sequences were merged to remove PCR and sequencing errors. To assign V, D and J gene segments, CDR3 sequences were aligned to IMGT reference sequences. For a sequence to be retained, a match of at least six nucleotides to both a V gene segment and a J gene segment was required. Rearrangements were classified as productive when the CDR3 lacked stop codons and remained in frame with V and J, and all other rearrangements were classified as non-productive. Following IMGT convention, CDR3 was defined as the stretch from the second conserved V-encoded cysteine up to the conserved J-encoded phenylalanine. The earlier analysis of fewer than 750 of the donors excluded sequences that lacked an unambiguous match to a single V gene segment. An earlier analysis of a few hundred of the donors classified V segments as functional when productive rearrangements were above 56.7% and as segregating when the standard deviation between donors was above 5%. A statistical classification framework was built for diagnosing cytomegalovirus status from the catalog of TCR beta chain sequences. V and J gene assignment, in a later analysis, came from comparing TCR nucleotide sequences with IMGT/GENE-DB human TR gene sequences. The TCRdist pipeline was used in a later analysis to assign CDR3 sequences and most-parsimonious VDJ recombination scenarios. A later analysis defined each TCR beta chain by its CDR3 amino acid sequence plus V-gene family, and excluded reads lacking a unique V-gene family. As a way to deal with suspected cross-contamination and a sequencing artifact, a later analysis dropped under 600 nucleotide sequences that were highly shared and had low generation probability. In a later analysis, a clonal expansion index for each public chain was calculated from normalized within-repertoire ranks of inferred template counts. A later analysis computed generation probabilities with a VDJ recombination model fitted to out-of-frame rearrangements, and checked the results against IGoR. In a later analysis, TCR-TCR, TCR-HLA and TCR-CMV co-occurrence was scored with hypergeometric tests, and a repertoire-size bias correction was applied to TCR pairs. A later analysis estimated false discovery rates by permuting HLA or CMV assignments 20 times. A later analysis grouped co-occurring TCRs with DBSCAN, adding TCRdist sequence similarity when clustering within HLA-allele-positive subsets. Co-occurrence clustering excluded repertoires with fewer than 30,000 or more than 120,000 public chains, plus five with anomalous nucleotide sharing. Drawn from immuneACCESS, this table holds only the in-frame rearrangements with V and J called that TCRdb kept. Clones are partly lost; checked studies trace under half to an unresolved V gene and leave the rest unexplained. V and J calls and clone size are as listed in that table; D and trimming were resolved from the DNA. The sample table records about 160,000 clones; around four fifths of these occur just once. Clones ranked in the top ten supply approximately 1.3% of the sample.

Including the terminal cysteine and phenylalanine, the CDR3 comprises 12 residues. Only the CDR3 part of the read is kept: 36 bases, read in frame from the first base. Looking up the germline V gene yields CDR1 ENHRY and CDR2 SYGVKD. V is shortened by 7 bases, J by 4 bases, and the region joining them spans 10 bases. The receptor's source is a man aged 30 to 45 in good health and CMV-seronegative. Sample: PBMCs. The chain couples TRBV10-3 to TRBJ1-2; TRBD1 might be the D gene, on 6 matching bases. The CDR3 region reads CAITQGSYGYTF. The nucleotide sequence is TGTGCCATCACCCAGGGGAGCTATGGCTACACCTTC.